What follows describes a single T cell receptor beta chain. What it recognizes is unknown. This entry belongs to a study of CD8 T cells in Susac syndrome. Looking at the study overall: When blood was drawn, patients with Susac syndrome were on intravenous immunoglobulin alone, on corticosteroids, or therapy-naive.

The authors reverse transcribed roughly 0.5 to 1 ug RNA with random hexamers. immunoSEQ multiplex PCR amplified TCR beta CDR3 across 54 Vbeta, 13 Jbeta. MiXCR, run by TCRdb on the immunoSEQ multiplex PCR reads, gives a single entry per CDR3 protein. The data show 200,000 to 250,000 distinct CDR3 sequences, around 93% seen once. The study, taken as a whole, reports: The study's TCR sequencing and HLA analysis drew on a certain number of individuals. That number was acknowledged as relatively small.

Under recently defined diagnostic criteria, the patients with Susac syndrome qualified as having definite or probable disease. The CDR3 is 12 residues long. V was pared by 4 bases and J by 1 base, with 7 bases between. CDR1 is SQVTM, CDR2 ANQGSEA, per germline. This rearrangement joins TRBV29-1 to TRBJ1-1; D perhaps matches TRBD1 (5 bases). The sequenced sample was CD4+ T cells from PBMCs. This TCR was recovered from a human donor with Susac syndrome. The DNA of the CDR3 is TGCAGCGTTGGTCAGGGGAACACTGAAGCTTTCTTT. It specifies CSVGQGNTEAFF.